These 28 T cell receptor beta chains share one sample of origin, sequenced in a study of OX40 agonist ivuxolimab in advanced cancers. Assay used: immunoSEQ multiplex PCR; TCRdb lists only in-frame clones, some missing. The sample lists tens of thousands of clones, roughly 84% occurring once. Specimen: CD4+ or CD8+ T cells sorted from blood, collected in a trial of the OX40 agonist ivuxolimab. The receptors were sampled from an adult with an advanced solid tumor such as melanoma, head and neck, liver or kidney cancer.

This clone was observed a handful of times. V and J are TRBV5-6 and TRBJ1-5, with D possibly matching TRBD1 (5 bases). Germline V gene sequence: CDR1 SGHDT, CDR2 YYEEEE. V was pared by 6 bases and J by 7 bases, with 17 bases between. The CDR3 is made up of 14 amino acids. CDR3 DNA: TGTGCCAGCAACTTATGGGGGGTCGGGCAGCCCCAGCATTTT. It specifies CASNLWGVGQPQHF.

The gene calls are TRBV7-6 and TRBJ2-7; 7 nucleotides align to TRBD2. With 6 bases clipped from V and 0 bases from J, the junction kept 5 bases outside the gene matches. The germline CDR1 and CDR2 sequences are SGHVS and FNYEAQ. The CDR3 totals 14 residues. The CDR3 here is CASSPGGGSYEQYF. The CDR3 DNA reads TGTGCCAGCAGTCCTGGGGGGGGCTCCTACGAGCAGTACTTC.

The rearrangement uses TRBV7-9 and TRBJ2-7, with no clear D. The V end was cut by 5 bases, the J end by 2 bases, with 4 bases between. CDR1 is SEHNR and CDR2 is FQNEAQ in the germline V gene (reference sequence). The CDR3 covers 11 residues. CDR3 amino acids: CASSGTYEQYF. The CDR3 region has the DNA TGTGCCAGCAGCGGCACCTACGAGCAGTACTTC.

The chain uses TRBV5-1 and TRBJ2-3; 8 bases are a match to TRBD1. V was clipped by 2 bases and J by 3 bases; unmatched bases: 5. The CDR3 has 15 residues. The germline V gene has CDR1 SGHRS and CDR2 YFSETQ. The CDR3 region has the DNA TGCGCCAGCAGCTTACCGACAGGGGTAACAGATACGCAGTATTTT. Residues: CASSLPTGVTDTQYF.

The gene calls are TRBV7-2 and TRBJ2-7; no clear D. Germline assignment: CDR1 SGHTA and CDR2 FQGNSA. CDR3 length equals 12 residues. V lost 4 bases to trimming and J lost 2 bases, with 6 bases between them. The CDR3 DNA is TGTGCCAGCAGCTCCCAGCCCTACGAGCAGTACTTC. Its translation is CASSSQPYEQYF. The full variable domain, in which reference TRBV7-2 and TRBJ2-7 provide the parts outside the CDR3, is GAGVSQSPSNKVTEKGKDVELRCDPISGHTALYWYRQSLGQGLEFLIYFQGNSAPDKSGLPSDRFSAERTGGSVSTLTIQRTQQEDSAVYLCASSSQPYEQYFGPGTRLTVT.

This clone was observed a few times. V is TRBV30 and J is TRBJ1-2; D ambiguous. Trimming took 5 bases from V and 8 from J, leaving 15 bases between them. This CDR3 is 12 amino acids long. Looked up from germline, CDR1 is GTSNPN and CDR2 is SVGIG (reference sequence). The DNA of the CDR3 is TGTGCCTGGGAGGCCCGAGGGTCGGGCTACACCTTC. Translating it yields CAWEARGSGYTF. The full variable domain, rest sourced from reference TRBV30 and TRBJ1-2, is SQTIHQWPATLVQPVGSPLSLECTVEGTSNPNLYWYRQAAGRGLQLLFYSVGIGQISSEVPQNLSASRPQDRQFILSSKKLLLSDSGFYLCAWEARGSGYTFGSGTRLTVV.

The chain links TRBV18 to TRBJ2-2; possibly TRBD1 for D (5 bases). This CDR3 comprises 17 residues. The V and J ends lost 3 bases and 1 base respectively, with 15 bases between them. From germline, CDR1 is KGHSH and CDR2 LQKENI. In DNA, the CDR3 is TGTGCCAGCTCACCCGGTTCTGGCCAGGGGAACACCGGGGAGCTGTTTTTT. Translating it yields CASSPGSGQGNTGELFF.

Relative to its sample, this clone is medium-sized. CDR3 in amino acids: CASSLRTWDTGELFF. The CDR3 DNA is TGCGCCAGCAGCTTGCGGACCTGGGACACCGGGGAGCTGTTTTTT. J is TRBJ2-2 and V is TRBV5-1, with D unresolved. The germline V gene encodes CDR1 SGHRS and CDR2 YFSETQ. Trimming cost V 1 base and J 3 bases, with 10 bases left between them. The CDR3 length is 15 residues.

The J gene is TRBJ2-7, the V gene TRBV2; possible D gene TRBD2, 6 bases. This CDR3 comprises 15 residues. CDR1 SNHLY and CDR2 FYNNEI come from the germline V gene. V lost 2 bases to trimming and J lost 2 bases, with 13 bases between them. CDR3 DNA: TGTGCCAGCAGTGAACAGTCTAGCGTAGCCTACGAGCAGTACTTC. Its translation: CASSEQSSVAYEQYF.

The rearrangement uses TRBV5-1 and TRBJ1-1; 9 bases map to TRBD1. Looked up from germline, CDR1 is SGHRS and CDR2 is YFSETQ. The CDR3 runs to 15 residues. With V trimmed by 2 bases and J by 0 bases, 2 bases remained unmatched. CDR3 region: CASSLDRGMNTEAFF. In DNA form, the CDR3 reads TGCGCCAGCAGCTTAGACAGGGGGATGAACACTGAAGCTTTCTTT. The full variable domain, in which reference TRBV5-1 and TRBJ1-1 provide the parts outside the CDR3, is KAGVTQTPRYLIKTRGQQVTLSCSPISGHRSVSWYQQTPGQGLQFLFEYFSETQRNKGNFPGRFSGRQFSNSRSEMNVSTLELGDSALYLCASSLDRGMNTEAFFGQGTRLTVV.

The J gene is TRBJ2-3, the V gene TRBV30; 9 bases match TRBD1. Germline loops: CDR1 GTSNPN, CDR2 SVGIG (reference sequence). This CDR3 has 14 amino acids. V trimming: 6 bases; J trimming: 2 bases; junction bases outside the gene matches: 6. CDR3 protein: CACRDRAFTDTQYF. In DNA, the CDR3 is TGTGCCTGCCGGGACAGGGCGTTCACAGATACGCAGTATTTT.

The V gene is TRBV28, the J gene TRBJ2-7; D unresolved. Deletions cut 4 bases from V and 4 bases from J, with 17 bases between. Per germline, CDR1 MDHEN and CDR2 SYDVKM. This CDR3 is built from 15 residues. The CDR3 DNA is TGTGCCAGCAGTTCCCCGGGCCCTGCCCTTTACGAGCAGTACTTC. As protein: CASSSPGPALYEQYF.

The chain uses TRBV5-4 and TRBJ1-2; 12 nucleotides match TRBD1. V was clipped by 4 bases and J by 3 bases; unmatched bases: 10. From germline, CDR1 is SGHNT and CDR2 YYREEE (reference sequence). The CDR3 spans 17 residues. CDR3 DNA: TGTGCCAGCAGCAGGGGACAGGGGGCCGAGCGGGACTATGGCTACACCTTC. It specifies CASSRGQGAERDYGYTF.

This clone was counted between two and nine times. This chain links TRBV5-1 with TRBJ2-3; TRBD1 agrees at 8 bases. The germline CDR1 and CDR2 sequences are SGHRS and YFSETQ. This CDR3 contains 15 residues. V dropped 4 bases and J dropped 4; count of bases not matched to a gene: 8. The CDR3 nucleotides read TGCGCCAGCAGCCGTGCCGGGACAGGCTCAGATACGCAGTATTTT. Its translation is CASSRAGTGSDTQYF. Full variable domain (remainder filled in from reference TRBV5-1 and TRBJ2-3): KAGVTQTPRYLIKTRGQQVTLSCSPISGHRSVSWYQQTPGQGLQFLFEYFSETQRNKGNFPGRFSGRQFSNSRSEMNVSTLELGDSALYLCASSRAGTGSDTQYFGPGTRLTVL.

The CDR3 protein is CASSLRQEQFF. The CDR3 region has the DNA TGTGCCAGCAGCTTAAGGCAGGAGCAGTTCTTC. This chain links TRBV11-2 with TRBJ2-1; D is unresolved. The germline CDR1 and CDR2 sequences are SGHAT and FQNNGV. This CDR3 comprises 11 residues. Trimming took off 2 bases at V and 10 bases at J, with 6 bases between the two ends.

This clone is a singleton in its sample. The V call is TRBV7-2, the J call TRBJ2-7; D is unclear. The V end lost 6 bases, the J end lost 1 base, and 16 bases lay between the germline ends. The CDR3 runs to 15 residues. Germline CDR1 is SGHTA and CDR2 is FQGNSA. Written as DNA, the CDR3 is TGTGCCAGCAGGACCGGATACGGCGAGTCCTACGAGCAGTACTTC. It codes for CASRTGYGESYEQYF. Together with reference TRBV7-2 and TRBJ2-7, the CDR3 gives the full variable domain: GAGVSQSPSNKVTEKGKDVELRCDPISGHTALYWYRQSLGQGLEFLIYFQGNSAPDKSGLPSDRFSAERTGGSVSTLTIQRTQQEDSAVYLCASRTGYGESYEQYFGPGTRLTVT.

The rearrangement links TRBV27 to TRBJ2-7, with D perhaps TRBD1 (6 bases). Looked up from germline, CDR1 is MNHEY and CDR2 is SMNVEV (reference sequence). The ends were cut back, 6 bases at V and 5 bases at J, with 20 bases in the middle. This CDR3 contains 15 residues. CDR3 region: CASSPFPGQLNEQYF. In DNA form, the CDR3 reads TGTGCCAGCAGCCCCTTTCCGGGACAACTAAACGAGCAGTACTTC.

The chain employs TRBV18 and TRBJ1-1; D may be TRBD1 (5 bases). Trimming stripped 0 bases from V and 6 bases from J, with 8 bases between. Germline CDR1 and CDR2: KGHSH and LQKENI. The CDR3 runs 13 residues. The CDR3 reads CASSPPWGSEAFF. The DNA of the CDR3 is TGTGCCAGCTCACCACCCTGGGGCTCTGAAGCTTTCTTT.

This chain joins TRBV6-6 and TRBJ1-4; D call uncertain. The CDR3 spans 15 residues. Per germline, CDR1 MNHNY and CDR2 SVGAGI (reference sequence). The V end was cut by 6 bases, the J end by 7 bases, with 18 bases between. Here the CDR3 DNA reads TGTGCCAGCAGCCCGAAGACTCTACCGGGTGAAAAACTGTTTTTT. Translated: CASSPKTLPGEKLFF.

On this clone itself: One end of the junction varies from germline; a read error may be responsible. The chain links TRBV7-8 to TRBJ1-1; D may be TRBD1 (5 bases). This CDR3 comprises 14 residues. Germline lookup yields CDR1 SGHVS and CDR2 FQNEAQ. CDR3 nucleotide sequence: TGTGCCAGCAGCTTATATGGGGGGAACTCTGAAGCTTTCTTT. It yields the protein CASSLYGGNSEAFF.

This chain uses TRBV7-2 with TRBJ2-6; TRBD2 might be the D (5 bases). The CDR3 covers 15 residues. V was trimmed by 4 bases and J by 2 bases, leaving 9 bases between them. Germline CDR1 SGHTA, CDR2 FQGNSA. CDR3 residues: CASSYGSTGANVLTF. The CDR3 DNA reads TGTGCCAGCAGCTATGGGAGTACTGGGGCCAACGTCCTGACTTTC.

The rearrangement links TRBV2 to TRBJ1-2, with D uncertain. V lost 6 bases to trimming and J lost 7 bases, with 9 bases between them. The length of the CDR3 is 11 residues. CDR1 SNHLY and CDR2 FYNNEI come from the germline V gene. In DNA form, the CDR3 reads TGTGCCAGCAGCGTTTATGCTGGCTACACCTTC. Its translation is CASSVYAGYTF.

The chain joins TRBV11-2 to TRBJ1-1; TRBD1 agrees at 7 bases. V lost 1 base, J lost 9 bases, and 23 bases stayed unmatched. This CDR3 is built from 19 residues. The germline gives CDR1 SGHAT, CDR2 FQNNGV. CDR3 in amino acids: CASSLVSYRGRRTQKQAFF. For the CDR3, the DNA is TGTGCCAGCAGCTTAGTGTCATACAGGGGCCGACGGACCCAAAAACAAGCTTTCTTT. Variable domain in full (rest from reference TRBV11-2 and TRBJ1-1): EAGVAQSPRYKIIEKRQSVAFWCNPISGHATLYWYQQILGQGPKLLIQFQNNGVVDDSQLPKDRFSAERLKGVDSTLKIQPAKLEDSAVYLCASSLVSYRGRRTQKQAFFGQGTRLTVV.

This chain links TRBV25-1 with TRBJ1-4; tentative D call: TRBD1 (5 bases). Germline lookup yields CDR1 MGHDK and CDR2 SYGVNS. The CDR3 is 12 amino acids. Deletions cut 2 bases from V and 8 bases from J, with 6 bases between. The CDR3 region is CASSEGHEKLFF. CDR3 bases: TGTGCCAGCAGTGAAGGACACGAAAAACTGTTTTTT.

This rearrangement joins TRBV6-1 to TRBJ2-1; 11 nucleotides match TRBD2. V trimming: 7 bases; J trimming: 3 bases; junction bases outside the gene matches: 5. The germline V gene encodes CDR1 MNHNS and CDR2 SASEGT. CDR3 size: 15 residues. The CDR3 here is CASILTSGVYNEQFF. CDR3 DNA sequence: TGTGCCAGCATCCTGACTAGCGGGGTCTACAATGAGCAGTTCTTC.

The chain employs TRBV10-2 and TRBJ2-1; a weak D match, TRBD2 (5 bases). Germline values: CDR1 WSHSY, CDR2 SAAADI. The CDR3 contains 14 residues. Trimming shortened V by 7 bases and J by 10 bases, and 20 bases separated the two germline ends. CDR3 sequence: CASIPPGGRGEQFF. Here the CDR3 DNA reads TGCGCCAGCATTCCCCCGGGCGGCCGGGGAGAGCAGTTCTTC.

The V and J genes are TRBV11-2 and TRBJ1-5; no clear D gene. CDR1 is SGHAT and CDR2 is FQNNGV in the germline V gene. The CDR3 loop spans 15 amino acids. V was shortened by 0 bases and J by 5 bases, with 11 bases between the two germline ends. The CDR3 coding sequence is TGTGCCAGCAGCTTAGACCACAGACGAGATCAGCCCCAGCATTTT. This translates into CASSLDHRRDQPQHF.

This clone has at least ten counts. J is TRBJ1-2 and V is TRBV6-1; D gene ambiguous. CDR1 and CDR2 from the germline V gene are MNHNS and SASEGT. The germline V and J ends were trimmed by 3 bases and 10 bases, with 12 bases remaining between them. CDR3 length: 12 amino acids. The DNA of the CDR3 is TGTGCCAGCAGTGACCCCTTCTTCATCTACACCTTC. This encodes CASSDPFFIYTF.